These 7 T cell receptor beta chains came from one sample sequenced in a study of blood T cell repertoires in COVID-19. TCRdb keeps only in-frame clones here, not all; method: immunoSEQ multiplex PCR. The profile shows 240,000 or so clones, 70% to 85% of them singletons. The source material was peripheral blood. These receptors all come from an elderly woman with acute or convalescent COVID-19.

The table lists this clone with a count of one. The J gene is TRBJ2-1, the V gene TRBV27; 7 bases fit TRBD2. V gave up 5 bases and J gave up 3 bases; unmatched junction bases: 4. Germline CDR1 MNHEY, CDR2 SMNVEV (reference sequence). The CDR3 has 14 amino acids. In DNA, the CDR3 is TGTGCCAGCAGTCAGAAGCGGGGCTACAATGAGCAGTTCTTC. It codes for CASSQKRGYNEQFF.

The chain is built from TRBV2 and TRBJ2-7; TRBD2 might be the D (5 bases). There are 14 residues in the CDR3. CDR1 SNHLY and CDR2 FYNNEI come from the germline V gene. V was pared by 0 bases and J by 6 bases, with 12 bases between. This CDR3 reads CASSEARPSGEQYF. In DNA, the CDR3 is TGTGCCAGCAGTGAAGCACGTCCCAGCGGCGAGCAGTACTTC.

There are many counts of this clone. The rearrangement links TRBV15 to TRBJ1-1; TRBD1 agrees at 7 bases. The V and J ends lost 0 bases and 4 bases, in that order; junction bases with no gene match: 5. Germline V gene sequence: CDR1 LNHNV, CDR2 YYDKDF (reference sequence). The CDR3 runs 15 residues. CDR3 nucleotides: TGTGCCACCAGCAGAGAAGGGGCAGGGGGCACTGAAGCTTTCTTT. Protein sequence: CATSREGAGGTEAFF.

The rearrangement uses TRBV6-1 and TRBJ1-3; D gene unclear. Germline V gene data show CDR1 as MNHNS and CDR2 as SASEGT. This CDR3 has 12 residues. The V and J ends lost 6 bases and 0 bases respectively, with 3 bases between them. Here the CDR3 reads CASRSSGNTIYF. The CDR3 nucleotides read TGTGCCAGCAGGAGCTCTGGAAACACCATATATTTT.

The rearrangement joins TRBV11-2 to TRBJ2-7; maybe TRBD1 (5 bases). The CDR3 is made up of 13 amino acids. Germline V gives CDR1 SGHAT, CDR2 FQNNGV. V was clipped by 4 bases and J by 3 bases, with 10 bases between them. CDR3 sequence (DNA): TGTGCCAGCAGCTCAAATCAGGGCTACGAGCAGTACTTC. Translating it yields CASSSNQGYEQYF.

This chain joins TRBV4-3 and TRBJ2-5, with D uncertain. This CDR3 has 20 amino acids. The germline V and J ends were trimmed by 1 base and 5 bases, with 29 bases remaining between them. Germline V gives CDR1 LGHNA, CDR2 YSLEER. The CDR3 region is CASSQGFGGRLRSAWETQYF. CDR3 DNA sequence: TGCGCCAGCAGCCAAGGTTTTGGCGGTCGATTGAGGTCGGCTTGGGAGACCCAGTACTTC.

This clone was detected once. The chain recombines TRBV5-4 with TRBJ1-6, with TRBD1 matching over 12 bases. Germline V gene sequence: CDR1 SGHNT, CDR2 YYREEE (reference sequence). J lost 8 bases, V lost 0 bases, and 9 bases had no gene match. The CDR3 runs to 18 residues. This CDR3 reads CASSLGGDRGLLYSPLHF. The CDR3 DNA follows: TGTGCCAGCAGCTTGGGGGGGGACAGGGGGCTTCTTTATTCACCCCTCCACTTT.